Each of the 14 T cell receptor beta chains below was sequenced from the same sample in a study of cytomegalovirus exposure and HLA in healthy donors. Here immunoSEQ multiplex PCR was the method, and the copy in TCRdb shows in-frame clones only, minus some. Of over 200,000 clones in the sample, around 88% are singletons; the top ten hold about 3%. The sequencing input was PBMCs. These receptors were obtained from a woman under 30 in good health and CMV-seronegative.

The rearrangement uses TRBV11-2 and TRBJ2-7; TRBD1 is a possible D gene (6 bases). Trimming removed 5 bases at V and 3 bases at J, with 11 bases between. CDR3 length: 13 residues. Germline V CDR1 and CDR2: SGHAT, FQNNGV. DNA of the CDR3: TGTGCCAGCAGCCATAGGGGGAACTACGAGCAGTACTTC. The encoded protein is CASSHRGNYEQYF.

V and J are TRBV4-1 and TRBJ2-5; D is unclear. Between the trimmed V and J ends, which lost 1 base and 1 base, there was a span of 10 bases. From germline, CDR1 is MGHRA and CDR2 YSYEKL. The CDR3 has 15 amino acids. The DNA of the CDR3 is TGCGCCAGCAGCCAAGTAGCCCAGACCCAAGAGACCCAGTACTTC. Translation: CASSQVAQTQETQYF.

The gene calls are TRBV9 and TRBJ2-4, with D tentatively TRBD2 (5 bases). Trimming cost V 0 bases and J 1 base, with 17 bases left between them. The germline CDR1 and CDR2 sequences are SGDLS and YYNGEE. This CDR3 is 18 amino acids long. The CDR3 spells CASSVVASPPWAKNIQYF. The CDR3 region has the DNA TGTGCCAGCAGCGTAGTGGCTAGCCCCCCCTGGGCCAAAAACATTCAGTACTTC.

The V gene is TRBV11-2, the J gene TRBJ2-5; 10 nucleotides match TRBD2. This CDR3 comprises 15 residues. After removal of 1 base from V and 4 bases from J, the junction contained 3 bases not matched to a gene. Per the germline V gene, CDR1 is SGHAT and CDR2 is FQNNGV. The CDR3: CASSLALAGIETQYF. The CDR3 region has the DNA TGTGCCAGCAGCTTAGCACTAGCGGGAATAGAGACCCAGTACTTC.

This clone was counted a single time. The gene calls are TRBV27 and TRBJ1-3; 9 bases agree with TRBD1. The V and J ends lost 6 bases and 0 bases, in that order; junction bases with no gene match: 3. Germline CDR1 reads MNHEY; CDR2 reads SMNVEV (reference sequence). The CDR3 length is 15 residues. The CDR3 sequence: CASSRDRDSGNTIYF. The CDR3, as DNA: TGTGCCAGCAGCCGGGACAGGGACTCTGGAAACACCATATATTTT.

The CDR3: CASSQDSFIGRAYTDTQYF. CDR3 nucleotide sequence: TGTGCCAGCAGCCAAGATTCGTTTATCGGGAGGGCCTACACAGATACGCAGTATTTT. The V call is TRBV4-2, the J call TRBJ2-3, with 8 bases matching TRBD2. With V trimmed by 0 bases and J by 2 bases, 13 bases remained unmatched. The CDR3 is 19 amino acids. Germline CDR1 reads LGHNA; CDR2 reads YNFKEQ.

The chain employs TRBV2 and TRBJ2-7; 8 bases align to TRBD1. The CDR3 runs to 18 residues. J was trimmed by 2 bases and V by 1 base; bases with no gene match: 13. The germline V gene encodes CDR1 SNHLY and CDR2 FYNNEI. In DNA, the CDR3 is TGTGCCAGCAGTGAAGAGACAGGGGCAAACCTATCACCCTACGAGCAGTACTTC. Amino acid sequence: CASSEETGANLSPYEQYF.

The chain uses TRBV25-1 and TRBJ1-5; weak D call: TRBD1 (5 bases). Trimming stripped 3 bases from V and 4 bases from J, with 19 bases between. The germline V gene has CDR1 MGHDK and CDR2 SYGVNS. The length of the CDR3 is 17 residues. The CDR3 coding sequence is TGTGCCAGCAGTGAGAGCGGAGGGGCCGCGGTGAATCAGCCCCAGCATTTT. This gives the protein CASSESGGAAVNQPQHF.

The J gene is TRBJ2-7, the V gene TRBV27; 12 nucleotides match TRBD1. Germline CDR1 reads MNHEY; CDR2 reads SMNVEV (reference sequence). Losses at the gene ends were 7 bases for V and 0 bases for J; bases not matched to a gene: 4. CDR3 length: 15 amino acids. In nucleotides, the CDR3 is TGTGCCAGCAAACAGGGACAGGGGGCCTCCTACGAGCAGTACTTC. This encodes CASKQGQGASYEQYF.

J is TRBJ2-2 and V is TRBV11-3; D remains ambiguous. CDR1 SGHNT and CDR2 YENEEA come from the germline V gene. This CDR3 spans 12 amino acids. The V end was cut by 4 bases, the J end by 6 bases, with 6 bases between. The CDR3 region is CASSSLAGELFF. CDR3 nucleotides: TGTGCCAGCAGCTCATTAGCCGGGGAGCTGTTTTTT.

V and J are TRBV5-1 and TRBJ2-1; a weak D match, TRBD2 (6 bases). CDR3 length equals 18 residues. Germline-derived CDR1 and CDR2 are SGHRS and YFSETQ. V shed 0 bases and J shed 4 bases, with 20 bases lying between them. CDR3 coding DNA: TGCGCCAGCAGCTTGGCCCAGGGCGGGACCCTGGGGTACAATGAGCAGTTCTTC. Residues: CASSLAQGGTLGYNEQFF. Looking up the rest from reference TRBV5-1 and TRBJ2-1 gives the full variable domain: KAGVTQTPRYLIKTRGQQVTLSCSPISGHRSVSWYQQTPGQGLQFLFEYFSETQRNKGNFPGRFSGRQFSNSRSEMNVSTLELGDSALYLCASSLAQGGTLGYNEQFFGPGTRLTVL.

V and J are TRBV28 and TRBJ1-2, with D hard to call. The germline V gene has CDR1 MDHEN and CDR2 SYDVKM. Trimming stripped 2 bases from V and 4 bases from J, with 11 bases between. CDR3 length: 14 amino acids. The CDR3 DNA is TGTGCCAGCAGTTTAACTGACACCGTCTATGGCTACACCTTC. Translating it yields CASSLTDTVYGYTF.

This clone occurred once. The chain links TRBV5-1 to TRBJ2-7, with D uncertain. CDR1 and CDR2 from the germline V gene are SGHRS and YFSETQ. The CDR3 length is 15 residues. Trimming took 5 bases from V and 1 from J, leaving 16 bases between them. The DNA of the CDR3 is TGCGCCAGCAGGAGCAACAGTTTCCTTTCCTACGAGCAGTACTTC. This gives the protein CASRSNSFLSYEQYF.

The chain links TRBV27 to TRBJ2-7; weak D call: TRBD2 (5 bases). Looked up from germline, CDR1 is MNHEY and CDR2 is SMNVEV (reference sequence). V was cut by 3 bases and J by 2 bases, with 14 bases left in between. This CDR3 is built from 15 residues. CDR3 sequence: CASSFEGRTTYEQYF. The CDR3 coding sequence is TGTGCCAGCAGTTTTGAGGGCAGGACCACCTACGAGCAGTACTTC.